Below, 26 T cell receptor beta chains from the same sample are listed, as sequenced in a study of early T cells in non-severe SARS-CoV-2 infection. MiXCR was run by TCRdb on the 5' RACE reads, yielding one entry per CDR3 protein. In the table there are about 34,000 distinct CDR3 sequences, roughly 6% of which are singletons. Sequenced material: whole blood. All receptors derive from an adult who was a healthcare worker with PCR-confirmed SARS-CoV-2 infection or an uninfected control (not recorded which).

This clonotype has ten or more counts. V is TRBV10-3 and J is TRBJ2-7; perhaps TRBD1 as D (6 bases). Germline CDR1 ENHRY, CDR2 SYGVKD. V was trimmed by 10 bases and J by 1 base, leaving 17 bases between them. There are 14 residues in the CDR3. The CDR3 DNA follows: TGTGCCACCCGTTGGGCAGGGGCTTCCTACGAGCAGTACTTC. Its protein product is CATRWAGASYEQYF.

The sample holds a few counts of this clonotype. CDR3: CASRRTASGVEQFF. The DNA of the CDR3 is TGTGCCAGCAGACGTACGGCTAGCGGGGTTGAGCAGTTCTTC. The chain couples TRBV28 to TRBJ2-1; TRBD2 matches at 9 bases. Germline lookup yields CDR1 MDHEN and CDR2 SYDVKM. With 6 bases clipped from V and 9 bases from J, the junction kept 9 bases outside the gene matches. The CDR3 covers 14 residues.

In the case of this clonotype: This sequence may be a read error, since a much larger clone differs from it by one base. The chain employs TRBV12-3 or TRBV12-4 and TRBJ1-1; no reliable D call. The CDR3 runs 14 residues. Deletions cut 3 bases from V and 0 bases from J, with 8 bases between. The DNA of the CDR3 is TGTGCCAGCAGTTTCTTTGGAATGAACACTGAAGCTTTCTTT. Translation gives CASSFFGMNTEAFF.

This clonotype appeared a few times. V usage is TRBV9 and J usage is TRBJ2-1, with a weak D call TRBD2 (7 bases). CDR3 size: 15 residues. Trimming removed 2 bases from V and 1 base from J, with 10 bases in between. Germline V gives CDR1 SGDLS, CDR2 YYNGEE. The CDR3 DNA sequence: TGTGCCAGCAGCGTTAAGGGGGGGTCCTACAATGAGCAGTTCTTC. Its protein is CASSVKGGSYNEQFF.

This clonotype was seen repeatedly, ten times or more. V is TRBV7-9 and J is TRBJ2-2, with 7 bases matching TRBD1. Per the germline V gene, CDR1 is SEHNR and CDR2 is FQNEAQ (reference sequence). J lost 2 bases, V lost 2 bases, and 5 bases had no gene match. The CDR3 extends over 16 amino acids. This chain's CDR3 is CASSLFGDRNTGELFF. The CDR3 coding sequence is TGTGCCAGCAGCTTATTCGGGGACAGAAACACCGGGGAGCTGTTTTTT.

In its sample, this clonotype is medium-sized. The rearrangement joins TRBV30 to TRBJ1-1, with D possibly TRBD1 on 6 matching bases. Germline-derived CDR1 and CDR2 are GTSNPN and SVGIG (reference sequence). CDR3 length equals 12 residues. V was trimmed by 6 bases and J by 5 bases, leaving 13 bases between them. This chain's CDR3 is CACSPGATEAFF. In DNA, the CDR3 is TGTGCCTGCTCGCCAGGGGCAACTGAAGCTTTCTTT.

J is TRBJ1-4 and V is TRBV5-1; D possibly corresponds to TRBD1 (5 bases). Germline CDR1 SGHRS, CDR2 YFSETQ. The CDR3 extends over 14 amino acids. Trimming stripped 7 bases from V and 5 bases from J, with 15 bases between. CDR3: CASGARGPNEKLFF. DNA for the CDR3: TGCGCCAGCGGGGCTCGGGGACCGAATGAAAAACTGTTTTTT.

This clonotype has at least ten counts. V usage is TRBV7-2 and J usage is TRBJ2-5, with 11 bases lining up with TRBD2. J lost 6 bases, V lost 4 bases, and 10 bases had no gene match. CDR3 length: 16 residues. The germline V gene has CDR1 SGHTA and CDR2 FQGNSA. Here the CDR3 DNA reads TGTGCCAGCAGCTCCTTTAGCGGGGGGGCGGGAAAGACCCAGTACTTC. This codes for CASSSFSGGAGKTQYF.

This clonotype has a count of ten or more. The chain employs TRBV7-9 and TRBJ2-3; possibly TRBD2 for D (6 bases). V was trimmed by 1 base and J by 4 bases, leaving 9 bases between them. Germline V CDR1 and CDR2: SEHNR, FQNEAQ (reference sequence). The CDR3 has 14 amino acids. The CDR3, as DNA: TGTGCCAGCAGCTTAGTCGGGGGTCCAGATACGCAGTATTTT. This translates into CASSLVGGPDTQYF.

This clonotype showed up many times. The chain is built from TRBV5-5 and TRBJ2-1; 9 bases agree with TRBD2. This CDR3 region has 16 residues. The germline V gene has CDR1 SGHKS and CDR2 YYEKEE (reference sequence). The J segment lost 8 bases and the V segment lost 2 bases, leaving 11 bases of the junction unmatched. The CDR3 DNA is TGTGCCAGCAGCTTAGTCCTAGCGGGGTGGGTTGATGAGCAGTTCTTC. Amino acids: CASSLVLAGWVDEQFF.

The table lists this clonotype with many counts. V and J are TRBV5-1 and TRBJ2-7; 10 positions agree with TRBD1. The CDR3 spans 14 residues. J lost 7 bases, V lost 4 bases, and 8 bases had no gene match. Germline V gives CDR1 SGHRS, CDR2 YFSETQ. The CDR3 here is CASSARDRGYEQYF. For the CDR3, the DNA is TGCGCCAGCAGCGCTCGGGACAGGGGCTATGAGCAGTACTTC.

This clonotype has ten or more counts. The chain links TRBV9 to TRBJ2-3, with 11 bases fitting TRBD1. The CDR3 has 17 amino acids. The junction had 10 bases not matched to a gene; V was cut back by 0 bases and J by 7 bases. Germline CDR1 is SGDLS and CDR2 is YYNGEE. In nucleotides, the CDR3 is TGTGCCAGCAGCGTAGTGGGACAGGGGGACGGAGCATATACGCAGTATTTT. Protein product: CASSVVGQGDGAYTQYF.

This clonotype came up many times. The CDR3 here is CASSIGGTPYNEQFF. The CDR3 nucleotides are TGTGCCAGTAGTATTGGGGGAACGCCCTACAATGAGCAGTTCTTC. The V gene is TRBV19, the J gene TRBJ2-1; the D gene could be TRBD1 or TRBD2 (5 bases each). Germline CDR1 and CDR2: LNHDA and SQIVND (reference sequence). The V and J ends lost 3 bases and 2 bases respectively, with 11 bases between them. This CDR3 comprises 15 residues.

The table lists this clonotype with many counts. V and J are TRBV19 and TRBJ2-7, with D perhaps matching TRBD1 or TRBD2 (5 bases each). The CDR3 has 14 residues. Germline V gene data show CDR1 as LNHDA and CDR2 as SQIVND (reference sequence). Trimming left V 4 bases short and J 2 bases short, with 12 bases between. In DNA, the CDR3 is TGTGCCAGTAGTACCGGGACGAAGGCCTACGAGCAGTACTTC. Protein product: CASSTGTKAYEQYF.

This clonotype was counted between two and nine times. The chain recombines TRBV28 with TRBJ2-5, with D possibly TRBD2 on 6 matching bases. The CDR3 is 17 amino acids. V was cut by 6 bases and J by 2 bases, with 22 bases left in between. The germline V gene encodes CDR1 MDHEN and CDR2 SYDVKM. In DNA form, the CDR3 reads TGTGCCAGCAGCCTCGGAGGAGGGCGGCGGGTACAAGAGACCCAGTACTTC. It translates to CASSLGGGRRVQETQYF.

This clonotype occurred a few times. The chain links TRBV12-3 or TRBV12-4 to TRBJ2-7; the match to TRBD1 covers 9 bases. The junction had 5 bases not matched to a gene; V was cut back by 6 bases and J by 2 bases. CDR3 length equals 14 residues. The CDR3, as DNA: TGTGCCAGCAGATCCGGGACAGGGACCTACGAGCAGTACTTC. This encodes CASRSGTGTYEQYF.

This clonotype showed up many times. The genes are TRBV5-1 and TRBJ2-1, with D tentatively TRBD1 (6 bases). The CDR3 is 15 amino acids. Trimming shortened V by 0 bases and J by 8 bases, and 15 bases separated the two germline ends. Germline V lookup: CDR1 SGHRS, CDR2 YFSETQ. CDR3 bases: TGCGCCAGCAGCTTGGCCAGGGGCAGCGTCGATGAGCAGTTCTTC. Translated, it gives CASSLARGSVDEQFF.

V is TRBV21-1 and J is TRBJ2-7. TRBV21-1 has pseudogene status. The CDR3 covers 15 residues. CDR3 residues: CASSKASTHTYEQYF. CDR3 nucleotides: TGTGCCAGCAGCAAAGCGAGTACCCATACCTACGAGCAGTACTTC.

This clonotype showed up just a few times. V and J are TRBV6-1 and TRBJ1-2; D gene uncertain. The germline V and J ends were trimmed by 4 bases and 8 bases, with 11 bases remaining between them. The CDR3 totals 12 residues. The V gene's germline CDR1 is MNHNS and CDR2 SASEGT. CDR3 sequence reads: CASSGGLWGYTF. In nucleotides, the CDR3 is TGTGCCAGCAGTGGGGGTCTCTGGGGCTACACCTTC.

This clonotype was counted at least ten times. The chain recombines TRBV11-3 with TRBJ2-7; TRBD2 aligns across 9 bases. Germline V CDR1 and CDR2: SGHNT, YENEEA. V lost 1 base to trimming and J lost 3 bases; unmatched junction nucleotides: 4. The length of the CDR3 is 15 residues. CDR3 sequence reads: CASSLVAGAFYEQYF. The DNA of the CDR3 is TGTGCCAGCAGCTTAGTAGCGGGGGCTTTCTACGAGCAGTACTTC.

The V call is TRBV18, the J call TRBJ1-1; 8 bases map to TRBD1. The CDR3 totals 15 residues. In germline, CDR1 is KGHSH, CDR2 LQKENI. The J segment lost 0 bases and the V segment lost 3 bases, leaving 3 bases of the junction unmatched. CDR3 protein: CASSPGQGMNTEAFF. The CDR3 bases are TGTGCCAGCTCACCCGGACAGGGTATGAACACTGAAGCTTTCTTT.

At least ten counts were recorded for this clonotype. The CDR3 DNA reads as TGTGCCAGCAGGGAACCAGGGGCCCCCTACGAGCAGTACTTC. It encodes CASREPGAPYEQYF. The chain employs TRBV6-6 and TRBJ2-7; maybe TRBD1 (6 bases). Germline lookup yields CDR1 MNHNY and CDR2 SVGAGI (reference sequence). V gave up 6 bases and J gave up 2 bases, with 14 bases separating them. There are 14 residues in the CDR3.

This clonotype was seen many times. The chain links TRBV5-4 to TRBJ1-1; D is ambiguous. V was pared by 2 bases and J by 1 base, with 3 bases between. CDR3 size: 12 residues. The germline V gene has CDR1 SGHNT and CDR2 YYREEE (reference sequence). The CDR3 region is CASSLRNTEAFF. The CDR3 DNA reads TGTGCCAGCAGCTTACGGAACACTGAAGCTTTCTTT.

The V gene is TRBV28, the J gene TRBJ2-3; D might be TRBD1 or TRBD2, each matching 5 bases. Looked up from germline, CDR1 is MDHEN and CDR2 is SYDVKM. The CDR3 consists of 15 residues. Trimming cost V 2 bases and J 2 bases, with 11 bases left between them. CDR3 bases: TGTGCCAGCAGTTTAGGGGGACCCCACACAGATACGCAGTATTTT. Translation gives CASSLGGPHTDTQYF.

This clonotype was recorded at least ten times. The chain recombines TRBV5-1 with TRBJ1-2; 8 bases are a match to TRBD1. This CDR3 region has 14 residues. V lost 4 bases and J lost 0; bases outside the gene matches: 2. In germline, CDR1 is SGHRS, CDR2 YFSETQ. The CDR3 sequence is CASSAGGANYGYTF. The CDR3 coding sequence is TGCGCCAGCAGCGCAGGGGGCGCTAACTATGGCTACACCTTC.

This clonotype has ten or more counts. The CDR3 sequence is CASSPRRQGTSYEQYF. DNA of the CDR3: TGTGCCAGCAGTCCCCGTCGCCAGGGGACCTCCTACGAGCAGTACTTC. This chain links TRBV28 with TRBJ2-7, with a tentative D call TRBD1 (6 bases). The ends were cut back, 5 bases at V and 0 bases at J, with 17 bases in the middle. The CDR3 runs 16 residues. Germline V gene data show CDR1 as MDHEN and CDR2 as SYDVKM.